The sequence of this T cell receptor (beta chain) was determined in a study of blood T cell repertoires in COVID-19. Turning to the study itself: Whether acute or convalescent, the COVID-19 samples came from the United States, Italy and Spain. The cDNA or gDNA used as material had been derived from T cells, B-cell-depleted T cells, or PBMCs.

The CDR3 runs 13 residues. V lost 5 bases, J lost 2 bases, and 9 bases lay in between. In the source study's methods: Amplification of reference gene primers provided the estimated nucleated cell counts. Generated by immunoSEQ multiplex PCR, the TCRdb table keeps only in-frame clones and is missing some. D and trimming come from the DNA, and the V and J calls and clone size come from that table. The sample yields some 80,000 clones, around nine tenths seen once. Sequencing was done on a sample of peripheral blood. The gene calls are TRBV12-3 or TRBV12-4 and TRBJ1-1, with D possibly TRBD1 on 6 matching bases. The sequence derives from an elderly woman with active or convalescent COVID-19. CDR3 sequence (DNA): TGTGCCAGCAGTGGGGGCCCCAACACTGAAGCTTTCTTT. Translated: CASSGGPNTEAFF.